Shown below are 10 T cell receptor beta chains from a single sample sequenced in a study of cytomegalovirus exposure and HLA in healthy donors. The assay was immunoSEQ multiplex PCR, and TCRdb's table has in-frame clones only and misses some. The sample gives 180,000 or so clones, more than 75% of which show up once; about 7.7% is in the top ten. Sequenced: PBMCs. The receptors were gathered from a man between 25 and 39 years old in good health and CMV-seropositive.

The chain carries TRBV29-1 and TRBJ1-2, with TRBD1 matching 10 bases. V lost 4 bases to trimming and J lost 8 bases; unmatched junction nucleotides: 7. CDR1 and CDR2 (germline): SQVTM, ANQGSEA. The CDR3 runs 13 residues. The CDR3 here is CSVVTGGADGYTF. The CDR3 DNA sequence: TGCAGCGTTGTGACAGGGGGCGCAGACGGCTACACCTTC.

J is TRBJ1-1 and V is TRBV10-3; TRBD1 is a possible D gene (5 bases). The ends were cut back, 5 bases at V and 3 bases at J, with 13 bases in the middle. Per germline, CDR1 ENHRY and CDR2 SYGVKD. The CDR3 runs 14 residues. This CDR3 is CAISPTRGDTEAFF. The CDR3 nucleotides are TGTGCCATCAGTCCGACCCGGGGGGACACTGAAGCTTTCTTT.

The rearrangement links TRBV11-3 to TRBJ2-7; D is tentatively TRBD1 or TRBD2 (5 bases each). The V end lost 2 bases, the J end lost 7 bases, and 12 bases lay between the germline ends. The length of the CDR3 is 13 residues. CDR1 SGHNT and CDR2 YENEEA come from the germline V gene. The CDR3 sequence: CASSLSGPGEQYF. CDR3 coding DNA: TGTGCCAGCAGCTTATCGGGGCCGGGGGAGCAGTACTTC.

This clone has only one observation. The rearrangement joins TRBV19 to TRBJ1-2; D is unclear. Trimming cost V 7 bases and J 3 bases, with 18 bases left between them. The CDR3 consists of 15 residues. Germline CDR1 LNHDA, CDR2 SQIVND (reference sequence). CDR3 protein: CASTPAPRQDYGYTF. The CDR3 DNA sequence: TGTGCCAGTACCCCGGCGCCTCGTCAAGACTATGGCTACACCTTC.

About this clone: Germline and junction disagree at one end, which may indicate a read error. The genes are TRBV30 and TRBJ1-2; D remains unclear. Per the germline V gene, CDR1 is GTSNPN and CDR2 is SVGIG (reference sequence). The CDR3 spans 13 residues. This CDR3 reads CAWSDNTKYGYTF. The DNA for the CDR3 is TGTGCCTGGAGTGATAACACTAAATATGGCTACACCTTC.

V usage is TRBV9 and J usage is TRBJ2-7, with a tentative D call TRBD2 (5 bases). This CDR3 has 15 residues. Deletions cut 0 bases from V and 3 bases from J, with 13 bases between. CDR1 SGDLS and CDR2 YYNGEE come from the germline V gene. The CDR3 nucleotides are TGTGCCAGCAGCGTAGACGGTTCGAGGGTCTACGAGCAGTACTTC. Its translation: CASSVDGSRVYEQYF.

The chain combines TRBV2 with TRBJ1-1; 7 bases align to TRBD1. Germline CDR1 and CDR2: SNHLY and FYNNEI. The CDR3 is made up of 16 amino acids. Losses at the gene ends were 4 bases for V and 4 bases for J; bases not matched to a gene: 12. The CDR3 spells CASSGVGGVRGTEAFF. The CDR3 DNA follows: TGTGCCAGCAGTGGGGTAGGGGGCGTTAGGGGCACTGAAGCTTTCTTT.

The chain recombines TRBV27 with TRBJ1-1; 7 nucleotides align to TRBD1. Per germline, CDR1 MNHEY and CDR2 SMNVEV (reference sequence). This CDR3 has 12 residues. Losses at the gene ends were 5 bases for V and 8 bases for J; bases not matched to a gene: 5. CDR3 loop: CASSAQTGEAFF. CDR3 bases: TGTGCCAGCAGTGCACAGACAGGGGAAGCTTTCTTT.

CDR3 residues: CASSPRLGSGRMTRETQYF. CDR3 sequence (DNA): TGTGCCAGCAGCCCCCGCCTAGGTAGCGGGAGAATGACGAGGGAGACCCAGTACTTC. The chain recombines TRBV7-2 with TRBJ2-5; 9 nucleotides line up with TRBD2. Germline values: CDR1 SGHTA, CDR2 FQGNSA. V was clipped by 5 bases and J by 5 bases; unmatched bases: 21. The CDR3 loop spans 19 amino acids.

The genes are TRBV6-5 and TRBJ2-3; D is unclear. The CDR3 has 13 residues. The V gene's germline CDR1 is MNHEY and CDR2 SVGAGI. V lost 6 bases, J lost 2 bases, and 9 bases lay in between. DNA of the CDR3: TGTGCCAGCAGCGATGGGAACACAGATACGCAGTATTTT. Translation gives CASSDGNTDTQYF.